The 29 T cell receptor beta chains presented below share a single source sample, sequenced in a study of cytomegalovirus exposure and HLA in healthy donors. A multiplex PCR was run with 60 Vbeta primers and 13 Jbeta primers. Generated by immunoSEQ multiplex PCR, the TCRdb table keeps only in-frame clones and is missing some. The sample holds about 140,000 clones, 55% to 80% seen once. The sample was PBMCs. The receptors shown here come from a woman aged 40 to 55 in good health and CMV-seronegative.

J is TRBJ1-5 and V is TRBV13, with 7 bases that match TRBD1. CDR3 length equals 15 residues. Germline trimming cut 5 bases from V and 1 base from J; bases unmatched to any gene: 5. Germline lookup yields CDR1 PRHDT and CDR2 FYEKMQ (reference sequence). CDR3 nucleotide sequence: TGTGCCAGCAGCCGCAGGGGGGAAAGCAATCAGCCCCAGCATTTT. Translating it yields CASSRRGESNQPQHF.

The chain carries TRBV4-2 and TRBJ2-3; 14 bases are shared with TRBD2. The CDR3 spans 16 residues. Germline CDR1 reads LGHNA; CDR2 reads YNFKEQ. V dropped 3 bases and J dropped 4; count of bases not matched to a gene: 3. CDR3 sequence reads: CASSQGTSGGSDTQYF. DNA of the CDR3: TGTGCCAGCAGCCAGGGGACTAGCGGGGGTTCAGATACGCAGTATTTT.

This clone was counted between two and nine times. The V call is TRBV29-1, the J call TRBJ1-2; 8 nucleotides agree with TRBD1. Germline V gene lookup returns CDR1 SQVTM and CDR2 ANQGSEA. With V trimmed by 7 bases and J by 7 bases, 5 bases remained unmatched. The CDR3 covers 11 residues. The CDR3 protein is CSARTGRGYTF. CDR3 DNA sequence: TGCAGCGCTCGGACAGGGCGTGGCTACACCTTC.

The CDR3 DNA sequence: TGTGCCAGTAGTACGATTAGCGGTAGGGGGCCAGATACGCAGTATTTT. It is translated as CASSTISGRGPDTQYF. The chain carries TRBV19 and TRBJ2-3; perhaps TRBD1 as D (7 bases). Deletions cut 4 bases from V and 4 bases from J, with 18 bases between. The CDR3 has 16 residues. Germline V gene lookup returns CDR1 LNHDA and CDR2 SQIVND (reference sequence).

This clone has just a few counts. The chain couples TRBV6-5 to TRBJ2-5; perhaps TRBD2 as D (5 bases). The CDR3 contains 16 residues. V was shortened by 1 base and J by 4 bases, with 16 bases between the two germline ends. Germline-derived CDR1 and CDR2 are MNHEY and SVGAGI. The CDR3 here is CASSYLDFRDVETQYF. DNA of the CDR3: TGTGCCAGCAGTTACTTAGATTTTCGGGATGTAGAGACCCAGTACTTC.

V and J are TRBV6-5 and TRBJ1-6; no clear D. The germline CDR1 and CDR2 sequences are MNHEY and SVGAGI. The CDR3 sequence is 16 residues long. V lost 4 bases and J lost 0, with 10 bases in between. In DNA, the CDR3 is TGTGCCAGCAGTTCGCAGAGGGCCTCCTATAATTCACCCCTCCACTTT. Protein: CASSSQRASYNSPLHF.

The CDR3 protein is CASSLKGQDFYGYTF. DNA of the CDR3: TGTGCCAGCAGTCTCAAGGGACAGGACTTTTATGGCTACACCTTC. The chain has TRBV13 and TRBJ1-2, with TRBD1 matching over 8 bases. Germline CDR1 PRHDT, CDR2 FYEKMQ (reference sequence). The junction had 11 bases not matched to a gene; V was cut back by 6 bases and J by 5 bases. The CDR3 consists of 15 residues. Looking up the rest from reference TRBV13 and TRBJ1-2 gives the full variable domain: AAGVIQSPRHLIKEKRETATLKCYPIPRHDTVYWYQQGPGQDPQFLISFYEKMQSDKGSIPDRFSAQQFSDYHSELNMSSLELGDSALYFCASSLKGQDFYGYTFGSGTRLTVV.

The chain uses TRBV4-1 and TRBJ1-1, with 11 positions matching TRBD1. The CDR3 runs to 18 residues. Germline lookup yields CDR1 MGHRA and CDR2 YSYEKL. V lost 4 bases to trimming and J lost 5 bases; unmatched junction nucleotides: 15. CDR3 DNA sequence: TGCGCCAGCAGCCCACATCGGACAGGGGGCGATTCAGCTACTGAAGCTTTCTTT. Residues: CASSPHRTGGDSATEAFF.

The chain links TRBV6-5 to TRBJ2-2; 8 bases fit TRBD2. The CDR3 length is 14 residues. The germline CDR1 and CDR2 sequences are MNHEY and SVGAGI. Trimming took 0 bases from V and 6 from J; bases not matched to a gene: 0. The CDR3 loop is CASSYSGGAGELFF. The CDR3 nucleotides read TGTGCCAGCAGTTACTCCGGGGGGGCCGGGGAGCTGTTTTTT.

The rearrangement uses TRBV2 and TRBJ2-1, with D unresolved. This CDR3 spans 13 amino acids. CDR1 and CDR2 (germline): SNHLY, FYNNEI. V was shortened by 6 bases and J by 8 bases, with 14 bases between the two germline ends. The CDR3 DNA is TGTGCCAGCAGCTATAGTAGTTTCGATGAGCAGTTCTTC. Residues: CASSYSSFDEQFF.

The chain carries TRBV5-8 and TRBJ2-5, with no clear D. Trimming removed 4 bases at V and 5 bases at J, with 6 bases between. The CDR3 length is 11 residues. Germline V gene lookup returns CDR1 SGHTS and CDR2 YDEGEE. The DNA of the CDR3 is TGTGCCAGCAGCCCCCAGGAGACCCAGTACTTC. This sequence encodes CASSPQETQYF.

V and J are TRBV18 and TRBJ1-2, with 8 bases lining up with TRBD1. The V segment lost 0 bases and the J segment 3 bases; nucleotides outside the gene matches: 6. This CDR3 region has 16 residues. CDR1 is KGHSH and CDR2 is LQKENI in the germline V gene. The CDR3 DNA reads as TGTGCCAGCTCACCACCGGGGACAGGCAAGGACTATGGCTACACCTTC. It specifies CASSPPGTGKDYGYTF.

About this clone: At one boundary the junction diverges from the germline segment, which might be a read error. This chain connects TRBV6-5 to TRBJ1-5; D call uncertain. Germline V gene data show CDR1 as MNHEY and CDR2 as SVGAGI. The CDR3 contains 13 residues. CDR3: CASSDSSFQPQHF. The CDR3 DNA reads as TGTGCCAGCAGTGACTCGAGTTTTCAGCCCCAGCATTTT.

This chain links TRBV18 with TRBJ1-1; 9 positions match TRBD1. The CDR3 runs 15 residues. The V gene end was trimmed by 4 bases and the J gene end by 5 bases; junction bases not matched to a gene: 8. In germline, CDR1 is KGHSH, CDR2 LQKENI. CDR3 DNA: TGTGCCAGCTCACAGGGACAGGGCGGTAATACTGAAGCTTTCTTT. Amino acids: CASSQGQGGNTEAFF.

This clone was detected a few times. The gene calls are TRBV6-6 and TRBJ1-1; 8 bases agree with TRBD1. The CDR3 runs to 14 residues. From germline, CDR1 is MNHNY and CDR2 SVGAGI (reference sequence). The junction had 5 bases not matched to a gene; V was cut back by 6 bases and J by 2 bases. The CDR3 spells CASSLQGDNTEAFF. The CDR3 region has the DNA TGTGCCAGCAGCCTACAGGGGGATAACACTGAAGCTTTCTTT.

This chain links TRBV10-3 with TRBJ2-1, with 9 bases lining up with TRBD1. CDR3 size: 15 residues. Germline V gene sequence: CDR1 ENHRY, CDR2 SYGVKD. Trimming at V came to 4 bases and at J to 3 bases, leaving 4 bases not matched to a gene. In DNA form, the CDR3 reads TGTGCCATCAGTGGAACAGGGGGCGGCTACAATGAGCAGTTCTTC. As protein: CAISGTGGGYNEQFF.

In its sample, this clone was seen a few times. This chain's CDR3 is CASSLGEFRSNQPQHF. CDR3 DNA: TGTGCCAGCAGCTTAGGGGAGTTTAGGAGCAATCAGCCCCAGCATTTT. The chain combines TRBV7-2 with TRBJ1-5; D unclear. Per germline, CDR1 SGHTA and CDR2 FQGNSA. The V end lost 1 base, the J end lost 1 base, and 11 bases lay between the germline ends. This CDR3 comprises 16 residues.

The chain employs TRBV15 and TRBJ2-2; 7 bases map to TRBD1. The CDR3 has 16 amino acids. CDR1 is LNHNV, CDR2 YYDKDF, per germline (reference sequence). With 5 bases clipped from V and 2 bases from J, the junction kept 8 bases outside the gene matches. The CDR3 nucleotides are TGTGCCACCAGCGGTATGACAGGGCGAAACACCGGGGAGCTGTTTTTT. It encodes CATSGMTGRNTGELFF. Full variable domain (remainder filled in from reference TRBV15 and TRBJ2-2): DAMVIQNPRYQVTQFGKPVTLSCSQTLNHNVMYWYQQKSSQAPKLLFHYYDKDFNNEADTPDNFQSRRPNTSFCFLDIRSPGLGDTAMYLCATSGMTGRNTGELFFGEGSRLTVL.

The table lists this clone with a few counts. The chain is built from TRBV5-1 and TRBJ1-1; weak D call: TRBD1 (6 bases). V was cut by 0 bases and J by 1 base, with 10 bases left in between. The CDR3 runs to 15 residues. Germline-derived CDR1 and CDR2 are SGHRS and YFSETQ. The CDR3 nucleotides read TGCGCCAGCAGCTTGGATCCCAGGGGGAACACTGAAGCTTTCTTT. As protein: CASSLDPRGNTEAFF.

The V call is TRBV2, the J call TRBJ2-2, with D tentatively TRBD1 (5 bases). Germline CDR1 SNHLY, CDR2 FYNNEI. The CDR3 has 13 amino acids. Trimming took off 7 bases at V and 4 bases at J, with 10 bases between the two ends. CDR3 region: CASITRVTGELFF. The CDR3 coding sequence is TGTGCCAGCATCACCAGGGTCACCGGGGAGCTGTTTTTT.

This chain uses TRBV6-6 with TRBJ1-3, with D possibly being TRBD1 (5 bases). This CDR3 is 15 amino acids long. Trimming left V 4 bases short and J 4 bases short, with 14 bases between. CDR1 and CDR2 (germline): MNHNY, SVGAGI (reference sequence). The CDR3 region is CASSLSGGSGNTIYF. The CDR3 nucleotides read TGTGCCAGCAGTTTGTCGGGGGGGTCCGGAAACACCATATATTTT.

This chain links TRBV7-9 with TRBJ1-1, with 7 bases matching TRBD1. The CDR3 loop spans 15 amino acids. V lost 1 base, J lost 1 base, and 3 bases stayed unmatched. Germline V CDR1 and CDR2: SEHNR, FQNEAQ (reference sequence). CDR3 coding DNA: TGTGCCAGCAGCTTAGTACCAGGGGGGAACACTGAAGCTTTCTTT. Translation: CASSLVPGGNTEAFF.

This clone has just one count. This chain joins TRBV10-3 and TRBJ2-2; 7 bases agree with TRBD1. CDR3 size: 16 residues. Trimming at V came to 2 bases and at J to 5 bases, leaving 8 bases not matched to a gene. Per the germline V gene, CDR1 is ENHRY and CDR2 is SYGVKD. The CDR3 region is CAISENHRGRTGELFF. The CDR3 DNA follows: TGTGCCATCAGTGAGAACCACAGGGGTAGGACCGGGGAGCTGTTTTTT.

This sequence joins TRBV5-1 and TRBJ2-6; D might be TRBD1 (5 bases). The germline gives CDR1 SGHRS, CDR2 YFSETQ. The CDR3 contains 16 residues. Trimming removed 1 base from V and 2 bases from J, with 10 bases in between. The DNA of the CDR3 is TGCGCCAGCAGCTTGATAGGGGATCCTGGGGCCAACGTCCTGACTTTC. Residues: CASSLIGDPGANVLTF.

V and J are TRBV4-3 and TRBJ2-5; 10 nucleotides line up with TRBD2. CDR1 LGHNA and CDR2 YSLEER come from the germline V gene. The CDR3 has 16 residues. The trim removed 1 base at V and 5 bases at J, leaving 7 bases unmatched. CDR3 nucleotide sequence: TGCGCCAGCAGCCAAGCCCGAACTAGCGGGGTTGAGACCCAGTACTTC. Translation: CASSQARTSGVETQYF.

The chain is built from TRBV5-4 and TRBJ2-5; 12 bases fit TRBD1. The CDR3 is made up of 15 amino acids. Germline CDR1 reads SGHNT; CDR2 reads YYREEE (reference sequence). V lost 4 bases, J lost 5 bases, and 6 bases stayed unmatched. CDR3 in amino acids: CASSPGTGGAETQYF. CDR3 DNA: TGTGCCAGCAGCCCAGGGACAGGGGGCGCGGAGACCCAGTACTTC.

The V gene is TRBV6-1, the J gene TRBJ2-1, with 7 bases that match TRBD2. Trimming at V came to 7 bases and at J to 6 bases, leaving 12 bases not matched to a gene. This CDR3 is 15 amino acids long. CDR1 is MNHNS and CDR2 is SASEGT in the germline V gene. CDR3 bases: TGTGCCAGCACCCCCCTGGGGGGGGGTGGCAATGAGCAGTTCTTC. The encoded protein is CASTPLGGGGNEQFF.

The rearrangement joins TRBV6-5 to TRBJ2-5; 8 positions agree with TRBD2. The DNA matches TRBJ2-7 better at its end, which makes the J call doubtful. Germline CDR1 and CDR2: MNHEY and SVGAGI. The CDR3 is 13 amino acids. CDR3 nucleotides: TGTGCCAGCTGGCCGGGGGGGACCTACGAGCAGTACTTC. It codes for CASWPGGTYEQYF.

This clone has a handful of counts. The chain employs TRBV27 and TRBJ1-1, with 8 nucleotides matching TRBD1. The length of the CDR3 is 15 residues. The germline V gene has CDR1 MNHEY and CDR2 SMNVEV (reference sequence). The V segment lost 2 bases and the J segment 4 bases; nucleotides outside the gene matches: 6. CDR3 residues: CASSLAGGSGTEAFF. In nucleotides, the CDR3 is TGTGCCAGCAGTTTAGCAGGGGGCAGCGGCACTGAAGCTTTCTTT.